The 16 T cell receptor beta chains below were found in one sample sequenced in a study of T-cell reconstitution after alpha-beta-depleted transplantation in children. Unique molecular identifiers tagged the TCRbeta library. TCRdb processed the PCR reads anew with MiXCR; each CDR3 protein has one entry. The sample holds approximately 190,000 distinct CDR3 sequences, 6.3% seen once. The specimen was PBMCs, collected before TCRalphabeta/CD19-depleted stem cell transplant. Receptor source: a girl less than two years old with combined immunodeficiency, due to receive a stem cell transplant.

This clonotype was seen repeatedly, ten times or more. The chain couples TRBV24-1 to TRBJ2-3; no clear D. The germline CDR1 and CDR2 sequences are KGHDR and SFDVKD. The CDR3 runs 14 residues. V was cut by 0 bases and J by 4 bases, with 7 bases left in between. DNA of the CDR3: TGTGCCACCAGTGATTTGGGTGAGGCAGATACGCAGTATTTT. It translates to CATSDLGEADTQYF.

This clonotype was seen many times. The CDR3 region has the DNA TGCGCCAGCAGCCAAGCCGGGACTAGTGTGACAGATACGCAGTATTTT. It codes for CASSQAGTSVTDTQYF. The V call is TRBV4-1, the J call TRBJ2-3; TRBD2 aligns across 8 bases. Germline V gene data show CDR1 as MGHRA and CDR2 as YSYEKL. The V and J ends lost 1 base and 3 bases, in that order; junction bases with no gene match: 6. The CDR3 length is 16 residues.

The V call is TRBV19, the J call TRBJ2-7; 11 bases align to TRBD1. The V and J ends lost 4 bases and 1 base, in that order; junction bases with no gene match: 3. CDR1 is LNHDA, CDR2 SQIVND, per germline (reference sequence). There are 15 residues in the CDR3. CDR3 residues: CASSTGQGASYEQYF. In nucleotides, the CDR3 is TGTGCCAGTAGTACCGGACAGGGGGCTTCCTACGAGCAGTACTTC.

This chain joins TRBV15 and TRBJ2-7; D possibly corresponds to TRBD1 (6 bases). Trimming took 1 base from V and 3 from J, leaving 10 bases between them. This CDR3 is built from 14 residues. Germline CDR1 and CDR2: LNHNV and YYDKDF (reference sequence). CDR3 DNA sequence: TGTGCCACCAGCAGAGCCAGGGGAAACTACGAGCAGTACTTC. It yields the protein CATSRARGNYEQYF. Full variable domain (outside the CDR3, taken from reference TRBV15 and TRBJ2-7): DAMVIQNPRYQVTQFGKPVTLSCSQTLNHNVMYWYQQKSSQAPKLLFHYYDKDFNNEADTPDNFQSRRPNTSFCFLDIRSPGLGDTAMYLCATSRARGNYEQYFGPGTRLTVT.

This clonotype was recorded many times. The chain is built from TRBV12-3 or TRBV12-4 and TRBJ2-1; D gene unclear. V lost 7 bases and J lost 10, with 11 bases in between. The CDR3 length is 11 residues. The CDR3 is CASTPLGEQFF. In DNA, the CDR3 is TGTGCCAGCACCCCTTTAGGGGAGCAGTTCTTC.

Worth noting for this clonotype: This may come from a read error, since a much larger clone is one base off. CDR3 nucleotide sequence: TGTGCCAGCAGCCCGAAGGGGTTCGGCTACGAGCAGTACTTC. It specifies CASSPKGFGYEQYF. J is TRBJ2-7 and V is TRBV12-3 or TRBV12-4; tentatively, D is TRBD1 (5 bases). CDR3 length equals 14 residues. The V gene lost 6 bases and the J gene lost 3 bases, with 15 bases spanning the gap.

This clonotype was seen a few times. This rearrangement joins TRBV3-1 to TRBJ2-1; 11 bases are shared with TRBD2. CDR3 length equals 17 residues. V shed 0 bases and J 4 bases; nucleotides not matched to a gene: 5. Germline CDR1 LGHDT, CDR2 YNNKEL (reference sequence). CDR3 protein: CASSQDPTSGTYNEQFF. Written as DNA, the CDR3 is TGTGCCAGCAGCCAAGATCCGACTAGCGGGACTTACAATGAGCAGTTCTTC.

This clonotype showed up many times. The chain recombines TRBV7-2 with TRBJ2-3; D not resolved. The CDR3 consists of 14 residues. The germline CDR1 and CDR2 sequences are SGHTA and FQGNSA. Trimming cost V 2 bases and J 6 bases, with 12 bases left between them. The CDR3 here is CASSLKPPADTQYF. The CDR3 region has the DNA TGTGCCAGCAGCTTAAAACCGCCCGCGGATACGCAGTATTTT.

This clonotype came up many times. The chain joins TRBV6-2 or TRBV6-3 to TRBJ2-1; D is undetermined. The CDR3 consists of 12 residues. The germline V and J ends were trimmed by 4 bases and 7 bases, with 8 bases remaining between them. Germline lookup yields CDR1 MNHEY and CDR2 SVGEGT. As DNA, the CDR3 is TGTGCCAGCAGTTTCACGGTGAATGAGCAGTTCTTC. This sequence encodes CASSFTVNEQFF.

The chain couples TRBV11-2 to TRBJ1-1; D not resolved. Germline CDR1 SGHAT, CDR2 FQNNGV. The ends were cut back, 1 base at V and 6 bases at J, with 12 bases in the middle. The CDR3 length is 14 residues. The CDR3 DNA is TGTGCCAGCAGCTTAGTCCCGGGGATCCCTGAAGCTTTCTTT. It encodes CASSLVPGIPEAFF. Full variable domain (remainder filled in from reference TRBV11-2 and TRBJ1-1): EAGVAQSPRYKIIEKRQSVAFWCNPISGHATLYWYQQILGQGPKLLIQFQNNGVVDDSQLPKDRFSAERLKGVDSTLKIQPAKLEDSAVYLCASSLVPGIPEAFFGQGTRLTVV.

This clonotype was detected many times. This sequence joins TRBV9 and TRBJ2-1; D is uncertain. CDR1 is SGDLS, CDR2 YYNGEE, per germline. The CDR3 is 12 residues long. V lost 5 bases, J lost 5 bases, and 8 bases lay in between. In nucleotides, the CDR3 is TGTGCCAGCAGTGACAACAACAATGAGCAGTTCTTC. This gives the protein CASSDNNNEQFF.

This clonotype has at least ten counts. This chain connects TRBV7-9 to TRBJ1-1, with unresolved D. This CDR3 comprises 13 residues. Trimming shortened V by 2 bases and J by 1 base, and 5 bases separated the two germline ends. Germline CDR1 and CDR2: SEHNR and FQNEAQ (reference sequence). Written as DNA, the CDR3 is TGTGCCAGCAGCTTATTGGGGAACACTGAAGCTTTCTTT. Translated: CASSLLGNTEAFF.

This clonotype was recorded only once. V and J are TRBV6-1 and TRBJ2-5; no clear D gene. The CDR3 runs 17 residues. Germline CDR1 MNHNS, CDR2 SASEGT. Trimming took off 6 bases at V and 5 bases at J, with 25 bases between the two ends. CDR3: CASSPIYSRGSRETQYF. The CDR3 nucleotides are TGTGCCAGCAGCCCAATCTATTCGCGTGGCTCCAGGGAGACCCAGTACTTC.

This clonotype was recorded many times. The chain links TRBV4-2 to TRBJ2-3; D perhaps matches TRBD2 (6 bases). The ends were cut back, 4 bases at V and 6 bases at J, with 17 bases in the middle. Germline CDR1 and CDR2: LGHNA and YNFKEQ. The CDR3 runs 15 residues. The chain's CDR3 is CASSPQGRGLDTQYF. The CDR3, as DNA: TGTGCCAGCAGCCCCCAAGGTAGGGGACTTGATACGCAGTATTTT.

This clonotype showed up many times. The chain is built from TRBV20-1 and TRBJ2-3; 9 positions match TRBD2. This CDR3 region has 16 residues. Germline V gene data show CDR1 as DFQATT and CDR2 as SNEGSKA (reference sequence). J gave up 4 bases and V 0 bases, and 8 bases lay outside the gene matches. The CDR3 coding sequence is TGCAGTGCTAGAGACTTGGGACTAGCATCTGCAGATACGCAGTATTTT. The encoded protein is CSARDLGLASADTQYF.

This clonotype was observed many times. The CDR3 sequence: CASGFRGYEQYF. The CDR3 DNA sequence: TGTGCCAGCGGGTTCAGGGGCTACGAGCAGTACTTC. The chain recombines TRBV6-5 with TRBJ2-7, with a tentative D call TRBD1 (6 bases). Germline V gene sequence: CDR1 MNHEY, CDR2 SVGAGI. The CDR3 loop spans 12 amino acids. Trimming took 8 bases from V and 3 from J, leaving 11 bases between them.